The rows below give T cell receptor beta chains drawn from one sample of a study of T cell clonotyping in hematopoietic cell transplantation. Only in-frame clones appear in the TCRdb table, and some are missing; sequencing was by immunoSEQ multiplex PCR. The sample holds 25,000 to 30,000 clones, around 83% seen once. Sequencing used peripheral blood mononuclear cells, obtained before stem cell transplant. The receptors here all came from a woman aged 55-69 years with acute myeloid leukemia. Some clones in this sample may be carry-over from other donors' samples. Each CDR3 is given with its conserved first and last residue. D genes are given only for firm matches. Part of the rows lack a size; the others show once, few, many or a class for expanded clones.

abundance: medium-sized
v_gene: TRBV13
d_gene: .
j_gene: TRBJ2-5
CDR3aa: CASRGEGQRETQYF
CDR3nt: TGTGCCAGCAGAGGGGAAGGGCAGCGAGAGACCCAGTACTTC

abundance: .
v_gene: TRBV13
d_gene: .
j_gene: TRBJ2-7
CDR3aa: CASSSYRVGNEQYF
CDR3nt: TGTGCCAGCAGCTCCTACAGGGTCGGAAACGAGCAGTACTTC

abundance: .
v_gene: TRBV13
d_gene: .
j_gene: TRBJ1-2
CDR3aa: CASSAWTVNYGYTF
CDR3nt: TGTGCCAGCAGCGCCTGGACAGTCAACTATGGCTACACCTTC

abundance: once
v_gene: TRBV7-6
d_gene: .
j_gene: TRBJ1-3
CDR3aa: CASSLGVRGGSGNTIYF
CDR3nt: TGTGCCAGCAGCTTAGGAGTAAGGGGGGGCTCGGGAAACACCATATATTTT

abundance: few
v_gene: TRBV19
d_gene: TRBD1
j_gene: TRBJ1-1
CDR3aa: CASSTQGANTEAFF
CDR3nt: TGTGCCAGTAGTACACAGGGGGCGAACACTGAAGCTTTCTTT

abundance: .
v_gene: TRBV28
d_gene: .
j_gene: TRBJ1-4
CDR3aa: CASSSTGYNNEKLFF
CDR3nt: TGTGCCAGCAGTTCTACGGGTTACAATAATGAAAAACTGTTTTTT

abundance: .
v_gene: TRBV2
d_gene: .
j_gene: TRBJ2-3
CDR3aa: CASRRDTRSTDTQYF
CDR3nt: TGTGCCAGCAGGAGGGACACACGTAGCACAGATACGCAGTATTTT

abundance: .
v_gene: TRBV27
d_gene: TRBD1
j_gene: TRBJ1-2
CDR3aa: CASSAWTGGARGYTF
CDR3nt: TGTGCCAGCAGCGCTTGGACAGGGGGCGCGCGGGGCTACACCTTC

abundance: .
v_gene: TRBV4-3
d_gene: TRBD2
j_gene: TRBJ2-7
CDR3aa: CASSQVPGGGYYEQYF
CDR3nt: TGCGCCAGCAGCCAGGTCCCGGGAGGTGGTTACTACGAGCAGTACTTC

abundance: .
v_gene: TRBV6-5
d_gene: .
j_gene: TRBJ2-3
CDR3aa: CASKSQEAGTDTQYF
CDR3nt: TGTGCCAGCAAGTCGCAGGAGGCCGGCACAGATACGCAGTATTTT

abundance: .
v_gene: TRBV7-7
d_gene: .
j_gene: TRBJ2-5
CDR3aa: CASSLTPGAYQETQYF
CDR3nt: TGTGCTAGCAGCTTAACGCCAGGGGCGTACCAAGAGACCCAGTACTTC

abundance: once
v_gene: TRBV19
d_gene: .
j_gene: TRBJ2-3
CDR3aa: CASSADTDTQYF
CDR3nt: TGTGCCAGTAGTGCGGACACAGATACGCAGTATTTT

abundance: .
v_gene: TRBV13
d_gene: .
j_gene: TRBJ2-7
CDR3aa: CASSQGPRDGYEQYF
CDR3nt: TGTGCCAGCAGCCAAGGCCCCCGGGACGGCTACGAGCAGTACTTC

abundance: .
v_gene: TRBV2
d_gene: TRBD2
j_gene: TRBJ2-7
CDR3aa: CASSEVALAGGPAYEQYF
CDR3nt: TGTGCCAGCAGTGAAGTAGCACTAGCGGGGGGCCCAGCTTACGAGCAGTACTTC

abundance: few
v_gene: TRBV9
d_gene: .
j_gene: TRBJ2-5
CDR3aa: CASSPTRAETQYF
CDR3nt: TGTGCCAGCAGCCCCACCAGAGCGGAGACCCAGTACTTC

abundance: .
v_gene: TRBV28
d_gene: .
j_gene: TRBJ1-1
CDR3aa: CASSLGSPGTEAFF
CDR3nt: TGTGCCAGCAGTTTAGGGTCCCCCGGGACTGAAGCTTTCTTT

abundance: .
v_gene: TRBV19
d_gene: TRBD1
j_gene: TRBJ2-6
CDR3aa: CASSSQGASGANVLTF
CDR3nt: TGTGCCAGTAGTAGCCAGGGGGCGTCTGGGGCCAACGTCCTGACTTTC

abundance: .
v_gene: TRBV10-3
d_gene: .
j_gene: TRBJ1-3
CDR3aa: CAISDPGDSSGNTIYF
CDR3nt: TGTGCCATCAGTGATCCCGGGGACTCCTCTGGAAACACCATATATTTT

abundance: few
v_gene: TRBV2
d_gene: .
j_gene: TRBJ2-1
CDR3aa: CASSKWVDYNEQFF
CDR3nt: TGTGCCAGCAGTAAATGGGTGGATTACAATGAGCAGTTCTTC

abundance: .
v_gene: TRBV7-2
d_gene: .
j_gene: TRBJ1-5
CDR3aa: CASNSGGLPLGPQHF
CDR3nt: TGTGCCAGCAATTCGGGGGGGCTCCCCCTGGGGCCCCAGCATTTT

abundance: few
v_gene: TRBV18
d_gene: .
j_gene: TRBJ1-4
CDR3aa: CASSTGTSRNEKLFF
CDR3nt: TGTGCCAGCTCAACAGGGACTAGCAGAAATGAAAAACTGTTTTTT

abundance: once
v_gene: TRBV11-2
d_gene: .
j_gene: TRBJ1-5
CDR3aa: CASSHNGGQPQHF
CDR3nt: TGTGCCAGCAGCCACAACGGTGGGCAGCCCCAGCATTTT

abundance: once
v_gene: TRBV5-1
d_gene: .
j_gene: TRBJ2-1
CDR3aa: CASSLIGAPYNEQFF
CDR3nt: TGCGCCAGCAGCTTGATCGGGGCACCCTACAATGAGCAGTTCTTC

abundance: .
v_gene: TRBV12-5
d_gene: .
j_gene: TRBJ1-1
CDR3aa: CASGLSFRGGNTEAFF
CDR3nt: TGTGCTAGTGGTTTGAGTTTTCGGGGTGGGAACACTGAAGCTTTCTTT

abundance: .
v_gene: TRBV2
d_gene: .
j_gene: TRBJ2-2
CDR3aa: CASTAGPNTGELFF
CDR3nt: TGTGCCAGCACGGCGGGGCCGAACACCGGGGAGCTGTTTTTT

abundance: .
v_gene: TRBV28
d_gene: TRBD1
j_gene: TRBJ1-1
CDR3aa: CASSVPGQVLNTEAFF
CDR3nt: TGTGCCAGCAGTGTGCCGGGACAGGTGCTGAACACTGAAGCTTTCTTT